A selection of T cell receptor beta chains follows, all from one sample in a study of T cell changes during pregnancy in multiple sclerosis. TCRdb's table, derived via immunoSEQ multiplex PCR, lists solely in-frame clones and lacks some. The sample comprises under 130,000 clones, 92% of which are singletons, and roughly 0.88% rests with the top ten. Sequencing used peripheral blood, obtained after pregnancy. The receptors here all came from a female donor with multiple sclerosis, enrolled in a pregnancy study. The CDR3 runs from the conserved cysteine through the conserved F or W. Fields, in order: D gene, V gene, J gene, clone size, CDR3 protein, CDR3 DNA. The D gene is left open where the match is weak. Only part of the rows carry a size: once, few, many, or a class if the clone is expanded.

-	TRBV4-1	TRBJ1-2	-	CASSQDGNYGYTF	TGCGCCAGCAGCCAAGACGGTAACTATGGCTACACCTTC
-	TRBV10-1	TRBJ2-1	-	CASSAQILTNEQFF	TGCGCCAGCAGTGCACAAATACTAACCAATGAGCAGTTCTTC
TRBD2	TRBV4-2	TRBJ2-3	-	CASSQVSSGDSDTQYF	TGTGCCAGCAGCCAAGTTTCTAGCGGGGATTCAGATACGCAGTATTTT
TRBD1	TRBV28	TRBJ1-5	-	CASSSPRGQVNQPQHF	TGTGCCAGCAGTTCCCCAAGAGGACAGGTCAATCAGCCCCAGCATTTT
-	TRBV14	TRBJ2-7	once	CASSFSSEQYF	TGTGCCAGCAGCTTTTCTAGCGAGCAGTACTTC
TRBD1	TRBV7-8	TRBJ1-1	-	CASSPTRDSFSNTEAFF	TGTGCCAGCAGCCCAACCCGGGACAGCTTCTCAAACACTGAAGCTTTCTTT
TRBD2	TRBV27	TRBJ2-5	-	CASKISGREGRYQETQYF	TGTGCCAGCAAGATCTCGGGACGGGAGGGCCGGTACCAAGAGACCCAGTACTTC
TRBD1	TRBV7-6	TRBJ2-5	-	CASSSGQHQETQYF	TGTGCCAGCAGCTCGGGACAGCATCAAGAGACCCAGTACTTC
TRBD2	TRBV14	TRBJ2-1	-	CASSQRVTSGSYNEQFF	TGTGCCAGCAGCCAGAGGGTAACTAGCGGTTCCTACAATGAGCAGTTCTTC
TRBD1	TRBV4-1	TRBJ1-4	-	CASSQGQGDSEKLFF	TGCGCCAGCAGCCAAGGACAGGGGGATAGTGAAAAACTGTTTTTT
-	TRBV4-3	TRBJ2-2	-	CASSSRQGTGELFF	TGCGCCAGCAGCTCCCGGCAGGGCACCGGGGAGCTGTTTTTT
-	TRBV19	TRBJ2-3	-	CASTSDRFTDTQYF	TGTGCCAGTACTTCTGATCGGTTCACAGATACGCAGTATTTT
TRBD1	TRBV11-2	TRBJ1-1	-	CASSQDRVVTEAFF	TGTGCCAGCAGTCAGGACAGGGTGGTTACTGAAGCTTTCTTT
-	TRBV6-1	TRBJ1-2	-	CASSERGRGYGYTF	TGTGCCAGCAGTGAAAGGGGCAGGGGATATGGCTACACCTTC
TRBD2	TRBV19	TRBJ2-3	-	CASMVSGSTGPQYF	TGTGCCAGTATGGTTAGCGGGAGCACGGGGCCGCAGTATTTT
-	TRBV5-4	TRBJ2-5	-	CASSLAVSQETQYF	TGTGCCAGCAGCTTGGCGGTCTCCCAAGAGACCCAGTACTTC
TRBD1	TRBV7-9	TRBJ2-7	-	CASSRWTGNIQYEQYF	TGTGCCAGCAGCCGTTGGACAGGGAATATTCAATACGAGCAGTACTTC
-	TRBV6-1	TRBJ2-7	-	CASSEAGQSPYEQYF	TGTGCCAGCAGTGAAGCAGGACAGAGCCCCTACGAGCAGTACTTC
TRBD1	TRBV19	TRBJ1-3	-	CASLGTASGNTIYF	TGTGCCAGCCTCGGGACAGCCTCTGGAAACACCATATATTTT
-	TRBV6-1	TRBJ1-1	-	CASSEASDYTEAFF	TGTGCCAGCAGTGAAGCCTCAGACTACACTGAAGCTTTCTTT
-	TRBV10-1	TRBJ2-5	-	CASSSGQFQETQYF	TGCGCCAGCAGTAGTGGGCAGTTCCAAGAGACCCAGTACTTC
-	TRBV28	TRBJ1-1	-	CASSFRTSRSTEAFF	TGTGCCAGCAGTTTCCGGACAAGTAGGTCCACTGAAGCTTTCTTT
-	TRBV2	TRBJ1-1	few	CASRAPLVTEAFF	TGTGCCAGCAGGGCACCCTTGGTTACGGAAGCTTTCTTT
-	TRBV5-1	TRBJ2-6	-	CASRGGSGANVLTF	TGCGCCAGTAGGGGGGGCTCTGGGGCCAACGTCCTGACTTTC
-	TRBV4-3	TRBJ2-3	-	CASSQEGASTDTQYF	TGCGCCAGCAGCCAAGAAGGAGCTAGCACAGATACGCAGTATTTT
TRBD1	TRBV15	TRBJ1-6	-	CATTARTGGTSPLHF	TGTGCCACCACGGCAAGGACAGGGGGAACTTCACCCCTCCACTTT
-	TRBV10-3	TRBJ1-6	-	CAISESGGSSYNSPLHF	TGTGCCATCAGTGAGTCGGGAGGGAGCTCCTATAATTCACCCCTCCACTTT
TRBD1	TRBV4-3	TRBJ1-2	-	CASSQETGSGYTF	TGCGCCAGCAGCCAAGAGACAGGGAGCGGCTACACCTTC
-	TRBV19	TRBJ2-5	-	CASSIGGHEKTQYF	TGTGCCAGTAGTATAGGGGGCCACGAGAAGACCCAGTACTTC
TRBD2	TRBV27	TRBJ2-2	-	CASSSGTSGGFTGELFF	TGTGCCAGCAGTAGCGGGACTAGCGGGGGGTTCACCGGGGAGCTGTTTTTT
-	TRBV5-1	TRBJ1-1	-	CASSRQNMNTEAFF	TGCGCCAGCAGCAGACAGAACATGAACACTGAAGCTTTCTTT
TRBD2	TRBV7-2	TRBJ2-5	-	CASSLGLAGETQYF	TGTGCCAGCAGCTTAGGACTAGCGGGGGAGACCCAGTACTTC
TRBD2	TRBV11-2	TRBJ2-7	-	CASSLGLSWAGGDEQYF	TGTGCCAGCAGCTTAGGCTTGAGTTGGGCGGGAGGGGACGAGCAGTACTTC
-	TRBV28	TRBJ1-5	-	CASSDSPNQPQHF	TGTGCCAGCAGCGACTCCCCCAATCAGCCCCAGCATTTT
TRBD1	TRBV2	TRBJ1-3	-	CASRDRVADTIYF	TGTGCCAGCCGGGACAGAGTGGCCGACACCATATATTTT
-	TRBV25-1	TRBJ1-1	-	CASSEQGRGTEAFF	TGTGCCAGCAGTGAGCAGGGGAGGGGCACTGAAGCTTTCTTT
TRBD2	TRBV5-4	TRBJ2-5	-	CASSPSPASGGEETQYF	TGTGCCAGCAGCCCATCCCCGGCTAGCGGGGGGGAGGAGACCCAGTACTTC
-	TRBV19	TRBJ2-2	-	CASRSPGELFF	TGTGCCAGTAGGAGTCCCGGGGAGCTGTTTTTT